These 28 T cell receptor beta chains were all obtained from the same sample, sequenced in a study of Tregs in tolerant kidney transplant recipients. Repertoires were generated with immunoSEQ multiplex PCR, while TCRdb's copy carries only in-frame clones and drops some. The sample consists of about 44,000 clones, nearly 97% of them appearing once. These receptors are not linked to any known antigen. Sequencing was carried out using Tregs from blood cultured with allogeneic cells. These TCRs come from a human donor in good health.

V gene TRBV5-1 combines with J gene TRBJ2-5; weak D call: TRBD1 (6 bases). Germline V gene sequence: CDR1 SGHRS, CDR2 YFSETQ. This CDR3 region has 14 residues. V dropped 1 base and J dropped 4 bases, with 11 bases sitting between them. The CDR3 DNA follows: TGCGCCAGCAGCTTGAACAGGGTCCGAGAGACCCAGTACTTC. Its protein product is CASSLNRVRETQYF.

In regard to this clone: The germline gene is not matched at one end of the junction; a read error may be the cause. The gene calls are TRBV5-1 and TRBJ1-2; a possible D gene is TRBD1 (5 bases). This CDR3 comprises 15 residues. CDR1 SGHRS and CDR2 YFSETQ come from the germline V gene. The CDR3 bases are TGCGCCAGCAGTTTGGGACCGTACTTGGGAGATGGCTACACCTTC. Encoded protein: CASSLGPYLGDGYTF.

J is TRBJ2-4 and V is TRBV14; no clear D. Germline V gives CDR1 SGHDN, CDR2 FVKESK. The CDR3 has 15 residues. The ends were cut back, 4 bases at V and 3 bases at J, with 13 bases in the middle. DNA for the CDR3: TGTGCCAGCAGCCCAAGGGCTACGGTCAAAAACATTCAGTACTTC. It codes for CASSPRATVKNIQYF. Filled out from reference TRBV14 and TRBJ2-4, the complete variable domain reads EAGVTQFPSHSVIEKGQTVTLRCDPISGHDNLYWYRRVMGKEIKFLLHFVKESKQDESGMPNNRFLAERTGGTYSTLKVQPAELEDSGVYFCASSPRATVKNIQYFGAGTRLSVL.

V gene TRBV2 combines with J gene TRBJ2-3; 12 bases are a match to TRBD1. V lost 4 bases to trimming and J lost 6 bases; unmatched junction nucleotides: 8. Germline CDR1 and CDR2: SNHLY and FYNNEI. The CDR3 spans 16 residues. Here the CDR3 DNA reads TGTGCCAGCAGTGGCGGGACAGGGGGCTTTTCGGATACGCAGTATTTT. Translation gives CASSGGTGGFSDTQYF.

The rearrangement joins TRBV5-6 to TRBJ1-1; weak D call: TRBD1 (5 bases). Germline CDR1 is SGHDT and CDR2 is YYEEEE. V dropped 3 bases and J dropped 3 bases, with 15 bases sitting between them. The length of the CDR3 is 15 residues. CDR3 residues: CASSSPPQGYTEAFF. The CDR3, as DNA: TGTGCCAGCAGCTCTCCTCCGCAGGGATACACTGAAGCTTTCTTT.

The genes are TRBV2 and TRBJ2-5; D is perhaps TRBD1 (6 bases). Trimming left V 5 bases short and J 1 base short, with 11 bases between. CDR3 length: 14 residues. Germline values: CDR1 SNHLY, CDR2 FYNNEI. The chain's CDR3 is CASSSWTAQETQYF. The CDR3, as DNA: TGTGCCAGCAGTTCTTGGACAGCCCAAGAGACCCAGTACTTC.

This clone was found once. CDR3 region: CASSEMGADGELFF. The CDR3, as DNA: TGTGCCAGCAGTGAAATGGGGGCGGACGGGGAGCTGTTTTTT. The chain is built from TRBV2 and TRBJ2-2, with D possibly TRBD1 on 6 matching bases. V gave up 2 bases and J gave up 7 bases, with 11 bases separating them. This CDR3 is built from 14 residues. Germline CDR1 and CDR2: SNHLY and FYNNEI. Filled out from reference TRBV2 and TRBJ2-2, the complete variable domain reads EPEVTQTPSHQVTQMGQEVILRCVPISNHLYFYWYRQILGQKVEFLVSFYNNEISEKSEIFDDQFSVERPDGSNFTLKIRSTKLEDSAMYFCASSEMGADGELFFGEGSRLTVL.

CDR3 in DNA: TGTGCCAGCAGCCGCTCCCTCCGGGGGCTCGAGAAATGTCCCCCTAGCAATCAGCCCCAGCATTTT. Its protein is CASSRSLRGLEKCPPSNQPQHF. The chain is built from TRBV7-3 and TRBJ1-5; D perhaps matches TRBD1 (6 bases). The length of the CDR3 is 22 residues. Germline-derived CDR1 and CDR2 are SGHTA and FQGTGA. Trimming removed 5 bases at V and 0 bases at J, with 32 bases between. Based on the CDR3 plus reference TRBV7-3 and TRBJ1-5, the full variable domain is GAGVSQTPSNKVTEKGKYVELRCDPISGHTALYWYRQSLGQGPEFLIYFQGTGAADDSGLPNDRFFAVRPEGSVSTLKIQRTERGDSAVYLCASSRSLRGLEKCPPSNQPQHFGDGTRLSIL.

The chain has TRBV9 and TRBJ2-5, with 12 bases that match TRBD2. This CDR3 is 14 amino acids long. V was clipped by 2 bases and J by 7 bases; unmatched bases: 3. Germline V gene lookup returns CDR1 SGDLS and CDR2 YYNGEE. The CDR3 reads CASSVTSGSGTQYF. CDR3 nucleotide sequence: TGTGCCAGCAGCGTGACTAGCGGGAGTGGGACCCAGTACTTC.

This chain links TRBV6-6 with TRBJ2-7, with TRBD2 matching 8 bases. CDR3 length: 15 amino acids. CDR1 and CDR2 (germline): MNHNY, SVGAGI (reference sequence). Trimming took 6 bases from V and 3 from J; bases not matched to a gene: 10. The CDR3 spells CASRRTSGLNYEQYF. The CDR3 DNA reads TGTGCCAGCAGACGAACTAGCGGATTAAACTACGAGCAGTACTTC.

This chain links TRBV4-1 with TRBJ2-7; 8 nucleotides line up with TRBD2. CDR3 length: 15 residues. V lost 4 bases, J lost 3 bases, and 8 bases stayed unmatched. In germline, CDR1 is MGHRA, CDR2 YSYEKL. In nucleotides, the CDR3 is TGCGCCAGCAGCCCAACCTCAGCGGGGGTCTACGAGCAGTACTTC. Residues: CASSPTSAGVYEQYF.

This chain uses TRBV2 with TRBJ1-2; tentatively, D is TRBD1 (6 bases). Germline V gives CDR1 SNHLY, CDR2 FYNNEI. The ends were cut back, 8 bases at V and 7 bases at J, with 14 bases in the middle. The CDR3 sequence is 12 residues long. The CDR3 region has the DNA TGTGCCAGCGTTCGGGGGGCTGCTGGCTACACCTTC. It is translated as CASVRGAAGYTF.

This chain uses TRBV5-1 with TRBJ2-5; TRBD1 matches 8 bases. V was pared by 4 bases and J by 5 bases, with 7 bases of the junction left unmatched. Germline V CDR1 and CDR2: SGHRS, YFSETQ. The CDR3 loop spans 14 amino acids. The CDR3 DNA reads as TGCGCCAGCAGCGGGGGACAGGCCAGGGAGACCCAGTACTTC. This codes for CASSGGQARETQYF. Variable domain in full (rest from reference TRBV5-1 and TRBJ2-5): KAGVTQTPRYLIKTRGQQVTLSCSPISGHRSVSWYQQTPGQGLQFLFEYFSETQRNKGNFPGRFSGRQFSNSRSEMNVSTLELGDSALYLCASSGGQARETQYFGPGTRLLVL.

This clone has just one count. The genes are TRBV4-2 and TRBJ2-5; 7 nucleotides agree with TRBD2. J was trimmed by 2 bases and V by 0 bases; bases with no gene match: 6. Looked up from germline, CDR1 is LGHNA and CDR2 is YNFKEQ. The CDR3 is 16 residues long. In DNA, the CDR3 is TGTGCCAGCAGCCAAGAACCGAGCGGGGTACAAGAGACCCAGTACTTC. Translated: CASSQEPSGVQETQYF.

The rearrangement uses TRBV10-1 and TRBJ1-1; a weak D match, TRBD1 (5 bases). This CDR3 comprises 13 residues. CDR1 is WNHNN and CDR2 is SYGVQD in the germline V gene (reference sequence). The V gene lost 4 bases and the J gene lost 8 bases, with 14 bases spanning the gap. CDR3 DNA: TGCGCCAGCAGTGGAAAAGGGGTTCGGGAAGCTTTCTTT. Its protein is CASSGKGVREAFF.

This chain uses TRBV27 with TRBJ1-6; 7 positions agree with TRBD1. V shed 6 bases, J shed 7 bases, and the junction held 6 bases outside the gene matches. This CDR3 is built from 14 residues. CDR1 and CDR2 (germline): MNHEY, SMNVEV (reference sequence). The CDR3 loop is CASRPQGRNSPLHF. The CDR3 bases are TGTGCCAGCAGACCACAGGGGAGAAATTCACCCCTCCACTTT.

The V gene is TRBV30, the J gene TRBJ2-5; possible D gene TRBD2, 6 bases. The V end lost 2 bases, the J end lost 4 bases, and 17 bases lay between the germline ends. CDR1 and CDR2 (germline): GTSNPN, SVGIG (reference sequence). The CDR3 covers 15 residues. For the CDR3, the DNA is TGTGCCTGGAGTTCAAGGGAGCGGGTAAGAGAGACCCAGTACTTC. Its protein is CAWSSRERVRETQYF.

The chain employs TRBV7-8 and TRBJ2-5; tentative D call: TRBD2 (5 bases). The CDR3 has 14 amino acids. Germline CDR1 is SGHVS and CDR2 is FQNEAQ. V shed 6 bases and J shed 2 bases, with 13 bases lying between them. CDR3 in amino acids: CASSRGLPQETQYF. The DNA of the CDR3 is TGTGCCAGCAGTCGCGGACTGCCACAAGAGACCCAGTACTTC. The full variable domain, completed using reference TRBV7-8 and TRBJ2-5, is GAGVSQSPRYKVAKRGQDVALRCDPISGHVSLFWYQQALGQGPEFLTYFQNEAQLDKSGLPSDRFFAERPEGSVSTLKIQRTQQEDSAVYLCASSRGLPQETQYFGPGTRLLVL.

V usage is TRBV19 and J usage is TRBJ1-2; 7 bases map to TRBD1. With V trimmed by 4 bases and J by 4 bases, 15 bases remained unmatched. Germline V gene sequence: CDR1 LNHDA, CDR2 SQIVND (reference sequence). This CDR3 contains 17 residues. The CDR3 loop reads CASSTTGVPLGSYGYTF. The CDR3 DNA is TGTGCCAGTAGTACCACAGGGGTCCCACTAGGTTCCTATGGCTACACCTTC. Filled out from reference TRBV19 and TRBJ1-2, the complete variable domain reads DGGITQSPKYLFRKEGQNVTLSCEQNLNHDAMYWYRQDPGQGLRLIYYSQIVNDFQKGDIAEGYSVSREKKESFPLTVTSAQKNPTAFYLCASSTTGVPLGSYGYTFGSGTRLTVV.

This chain joins TRBV5-1 and TRBJ1-4, with 7 bases that match TRBD1. Trimming cost V 0 bases and J 0 bases; bases outside gene matches: 2. The CDR3 totals 16 residues. CDR1 and CDR2 from the germline V gene are SGHRS and YFSETQ. The CDR3, as DNA: TGCGCCAGCAGCTTGGACCAGGGGGCAACTAATGAAAAACTGTTTTTT. Its translation is CASSLDQGATNEKLFF.

Note on this clone: One end of the junction is discordant with germline, which a read error may explain. CDR3 loop: CASSLVGLASDEQYF. Written as DNA, the CDR3 is TGTGCCAGCAGCCTAGTGGGACTAGCCTCCGACGAGCAGTACTTC. V usage is TRBV7-8 and J usage is TRBJ2-7; 9 bases are a match to TRBD2. This CDR3 has 15 amino acids. Germline CDR1 is SGHVS and CDR2 is FQNEAQ.

The chain employs TRBV30 and TRBJ1-2, with D tentatively TRBD1 (6 bases). The germline V gene has CDR1 GTSNPN and CDR2 SVGIG (reference sequence). The length of the CDR3 is 14 residues. Trimming took 2 bases from V and 4 from J, leaving 14 bases between them. The CDR3 coding sequence is TGTGCCTGGAGTCAATTCGTGGGGGCCTATGGCTACACCTTC. Protein sequence: CAWSQFVGAYGYTF.

The chain uses TRBV30 and TRBJ2-2; 8 bases fit TRBD1. The J segment lost 3 bases and the V segment lost 3 bases, leaving 6 bases of the junction unmatched. CDR1 and CDR2 (germline): GTSNPN, SVGIG (reference sequence). The CDR3 runs 15 residues. CDR3 protein: CAWRFRGLYTGELFF. CDR3 coding DNA: TGTGCCTGGAGGTTCAGGGGGCTTTACACCGGGGAGCTGTTTTTT. Drawing the rest from reference TRBV30 and TRBJ2-2, the complete variable domain is SQTIHQWPATLVQPVGSPLSLECTVEGTSNPNLYWYRQAAGRGLQLLFYSVGIGQISSEVPQNLSASRPQDRQFILSSKKLLLSDSGFYLCAWRFRGLYTGELFFGEGSRLTVL.

The chain has TRBV27 and TRBJ2-3; TRBD1 matches 10 bases. With V trimmed by 1 base and J by 1 base, 2 bases remained unmatched. The CDR3 has 16 residues. The germline V gene encodes CDR1 MNHEY and CDR2 SMNVEV (reference sequence). CDR3 region: CASSLLGTGGTDTQYF. The CDR3 coding sequence is TGTGCCAGCAGTTTATTGGGGACAGGGGGCACAGATACGCAGTATTTT.

The V and J genes are TRBV5-6 and TRBJ2-5, with D possibly being TRBD2 (6 bases). V lost 4 bases to trimming and J lost 4 bases, with 20 bases between them. The CDR3 has 16 amino acids. The germline V gene has CDR1 SGHDT and CDR2 YYEEEE. The CDR3 DNA is TGTGCCAGCAGCCCCTTTTGGGGGGTGAGGGCAGAGACCCAGTACTTC. Residues: CASSPFWGVRAETQYF.

The chain carries TRBV27 and TRBJ2-1; D is possibly TRBD1 or TRBD2 (6 bases each). This CDR3 contains 15 residues. V was clipped by 5 bases and J by 9 bases, with 20 bases between them. Germline V CDR1 and CDR2: MNHEY, SMNVEV (reference sequence). Here the CDR3 reads CASSPLGRGASEQFF. CDR3 bases: TGTGCCAGCAGTCCCTTGGGTAGGGGGGCGAGTGAGCAGTTCTTC.

The chain employs TRBV6-1 and TRBJ1-4; D is undetermined. Germline CDR1 MNHNS, CDR2 SASEGT. V dropped 4 bases and J dropped 5 bases, with 8 bases sitting between them. This CDR3 region has 13 residues. This CDR3 reads CASSGLRNEKLFF. In DNA form, the CDR3 reads TGTGCCAGCAGTGGGTTAAGAAATGAAAAACTGTTTTTT.

The V gene is TRBV6-1, the J gene TRBJ1-1; D is ambiguous. Germline V gives CDR1 MNHNS, CDR2 SASEGT. CDR3 length equals 13 residues. V was pared by 4 bases and J by 1 base, with 7 bases between. The CDR3 region is CASSAQSNTEAFF. The CDR3 nucleotides read TGTGCCAGCAGTGCCCAGTCGAACACTGAAGCTTTCTTT.